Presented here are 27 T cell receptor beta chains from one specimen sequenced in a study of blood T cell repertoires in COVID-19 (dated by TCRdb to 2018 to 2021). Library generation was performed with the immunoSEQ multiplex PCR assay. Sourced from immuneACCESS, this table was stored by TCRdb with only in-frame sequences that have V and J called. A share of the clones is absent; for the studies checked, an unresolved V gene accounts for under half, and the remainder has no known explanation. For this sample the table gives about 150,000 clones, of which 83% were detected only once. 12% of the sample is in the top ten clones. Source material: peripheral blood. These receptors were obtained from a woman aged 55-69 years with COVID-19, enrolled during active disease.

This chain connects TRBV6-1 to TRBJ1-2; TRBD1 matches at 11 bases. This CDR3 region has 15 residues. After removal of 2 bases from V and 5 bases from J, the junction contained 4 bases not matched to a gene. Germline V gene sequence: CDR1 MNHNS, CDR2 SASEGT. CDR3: CASSELDRGPYGYTF. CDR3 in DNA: TGTGCCAGCAGTGAACTGGACAGGGGGCCTTATGGCTACACCTTC.

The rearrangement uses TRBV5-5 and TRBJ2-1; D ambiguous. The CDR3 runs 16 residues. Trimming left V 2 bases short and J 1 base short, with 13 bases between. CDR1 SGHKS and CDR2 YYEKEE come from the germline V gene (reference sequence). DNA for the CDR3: TGTGCCAGCAGCTTTAATCCGTGGCAGTCCTACAATGAGCAGTTCTTC. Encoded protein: CASSFNPWQSYNEQFF.

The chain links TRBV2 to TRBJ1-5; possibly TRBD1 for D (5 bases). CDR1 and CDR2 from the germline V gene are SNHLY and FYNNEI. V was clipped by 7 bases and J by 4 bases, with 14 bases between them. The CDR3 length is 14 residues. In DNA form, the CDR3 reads TGTGCCAGCACTCGGAGTGGGACTAATCAGCCCCAGCATTTT. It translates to CASTRSGTNQPQHF.

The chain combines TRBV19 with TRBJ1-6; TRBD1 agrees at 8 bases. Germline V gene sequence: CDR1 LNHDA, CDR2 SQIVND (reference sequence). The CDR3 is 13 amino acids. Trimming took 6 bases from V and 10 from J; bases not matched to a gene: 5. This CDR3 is CASSPGGRSPLHF. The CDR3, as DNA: TGTGCCAGTAGCCCAGGGGGCAGGTCACCCCTCCACTTT.

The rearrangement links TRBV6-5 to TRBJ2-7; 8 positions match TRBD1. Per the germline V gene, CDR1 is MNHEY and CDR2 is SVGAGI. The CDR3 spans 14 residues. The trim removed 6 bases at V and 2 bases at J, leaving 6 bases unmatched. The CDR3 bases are TGTGCCAGCAGCCGGGACAGGAATACCTACGAGCAGTACGTC. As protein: CASSRDRNTYEQYV.

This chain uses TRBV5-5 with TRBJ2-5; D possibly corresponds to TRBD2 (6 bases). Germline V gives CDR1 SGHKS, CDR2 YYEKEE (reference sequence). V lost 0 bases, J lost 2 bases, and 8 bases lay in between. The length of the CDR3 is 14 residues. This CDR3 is CASSLGGTQETQYF. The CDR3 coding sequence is TGTGCCAGCAGCTTGGGAGGGACTCAAGAGACCCAGTACTTC.

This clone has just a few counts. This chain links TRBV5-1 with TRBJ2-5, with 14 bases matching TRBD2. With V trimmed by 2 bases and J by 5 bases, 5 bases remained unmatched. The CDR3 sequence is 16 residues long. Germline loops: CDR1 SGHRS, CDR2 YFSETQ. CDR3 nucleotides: TGCGCCAGCAGCTTAGGACTAGCGGGAGGTTTGGAGACCCAGTACTTC. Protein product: CASSLGLAGGLETQYF.

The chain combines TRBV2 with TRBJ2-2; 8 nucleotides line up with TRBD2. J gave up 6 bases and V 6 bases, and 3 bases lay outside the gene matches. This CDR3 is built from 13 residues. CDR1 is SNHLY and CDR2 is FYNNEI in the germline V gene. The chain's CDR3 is CASRIAGSGELFF. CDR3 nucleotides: TGTGCCAGCAGGATAGCGGGGTCCGGGGAGCTGTTTTTT.

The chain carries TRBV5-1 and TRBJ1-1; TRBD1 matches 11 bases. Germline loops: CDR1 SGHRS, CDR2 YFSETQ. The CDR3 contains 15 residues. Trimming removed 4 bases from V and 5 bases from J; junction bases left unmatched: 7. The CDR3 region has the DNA TGCGCCAGCAGCCCAGGACAGGGGGCAGCAACTGAAGCTTTCTTT. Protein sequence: CASSPGQGAATEAFF. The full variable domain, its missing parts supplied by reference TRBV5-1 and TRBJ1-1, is KAGVTQTPRYLIKTRGQQVTLSCSPISGHRSVSWYQQTPGQGLQFLFEYFSETQRNKGNFPGRFSGRQFSNSRSEMNVSTLELGDSALYLCASSPGQGAATEAFFGQGTRLTVV.

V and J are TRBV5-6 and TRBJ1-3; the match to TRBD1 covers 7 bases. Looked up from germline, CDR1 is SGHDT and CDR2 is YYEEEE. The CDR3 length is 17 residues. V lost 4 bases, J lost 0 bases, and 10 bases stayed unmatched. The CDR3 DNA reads TGTGCCAGCAGCCCTGGACAGGCCAAGTTCTCTGGAAACACCATATATTTT. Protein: CASSPGQAKFSGNTIYF. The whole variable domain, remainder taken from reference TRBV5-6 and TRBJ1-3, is DAGVTQSPTHLIKTRGQQVTLRCSPKSGHDTVSWYQQALGQGPQFIFQYYEEEERQRGNFPDRFSGHQFPNYSSELNVNALLLGDSALYLCASSPGQAKFSGNTIYFGEGSWLTVV.

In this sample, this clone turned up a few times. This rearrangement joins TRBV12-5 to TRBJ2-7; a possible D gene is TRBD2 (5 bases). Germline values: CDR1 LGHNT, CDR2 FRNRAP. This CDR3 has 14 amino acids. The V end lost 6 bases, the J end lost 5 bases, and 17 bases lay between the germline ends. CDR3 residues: CASGDLKTGNEQYF. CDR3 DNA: TGTGCTAGTGGAGACTTGAAGACGGGAAACGAGCAGTACTTC. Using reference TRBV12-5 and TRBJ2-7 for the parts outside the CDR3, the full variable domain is DARVTQTPRHKVTEMGQEVTMRCQPILGHNTVFWYRQTMMQGLELLAYFRNRAPLDDSGMPKDRFSAEMPDATLATLKIQPSEPRDSAVYFCASGDLKTGNEQYFGPGTRLTVT.

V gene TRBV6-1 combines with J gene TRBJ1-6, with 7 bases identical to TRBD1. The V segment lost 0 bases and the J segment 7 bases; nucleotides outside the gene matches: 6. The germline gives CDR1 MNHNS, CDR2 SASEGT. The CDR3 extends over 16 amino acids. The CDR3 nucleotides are TGTGCCAGCAGTGAAGCGAGGGCAGGGGGAAATTCACCCCTCCACTTT. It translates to CASSEARAGGNSPLHF.

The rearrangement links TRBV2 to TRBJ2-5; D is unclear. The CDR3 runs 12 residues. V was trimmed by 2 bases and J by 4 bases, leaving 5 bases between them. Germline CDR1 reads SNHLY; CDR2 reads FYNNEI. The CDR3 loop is CASSERRETQYF. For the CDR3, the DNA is TGTGCCAGCAGTGAACGGAGAGAGACCCAGTACTTC.

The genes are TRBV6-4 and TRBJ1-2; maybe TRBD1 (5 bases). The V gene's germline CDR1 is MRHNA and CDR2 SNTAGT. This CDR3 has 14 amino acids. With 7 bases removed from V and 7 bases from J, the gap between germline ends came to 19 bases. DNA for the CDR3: TGTGCCAGCAAGGAGAGAGGGGACTTAAGTGGCTACACCTTC. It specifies CASKERGDLSGYTF.

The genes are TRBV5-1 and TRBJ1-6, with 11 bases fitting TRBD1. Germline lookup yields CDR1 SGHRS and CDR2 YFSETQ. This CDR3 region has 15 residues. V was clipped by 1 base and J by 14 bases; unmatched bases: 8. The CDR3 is CASSLRTGQGVSLHF. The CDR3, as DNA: TGCGCCAGCAGCTTGAGGACGGGACAGGGGGTATCCCTCCACTTT.

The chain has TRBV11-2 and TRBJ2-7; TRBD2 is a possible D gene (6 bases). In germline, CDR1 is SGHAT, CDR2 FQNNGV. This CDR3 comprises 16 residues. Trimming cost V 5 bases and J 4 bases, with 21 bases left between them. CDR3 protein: CASSSPGTPSRYEQYF. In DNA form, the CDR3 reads TGTGCCAGCAGCAGTCCCGGGACTCCCTCAAGATACGAGCAGTACTTC.

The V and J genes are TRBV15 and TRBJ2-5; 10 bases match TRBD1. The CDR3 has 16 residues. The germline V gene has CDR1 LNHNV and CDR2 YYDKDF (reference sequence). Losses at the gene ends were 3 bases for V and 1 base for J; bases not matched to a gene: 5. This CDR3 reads CATSRWDRGFQETQYF. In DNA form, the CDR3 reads TGTGCCACCAGCAGGTGGGACAGGGGATTCCAAGAGACCCAGTACTTC.

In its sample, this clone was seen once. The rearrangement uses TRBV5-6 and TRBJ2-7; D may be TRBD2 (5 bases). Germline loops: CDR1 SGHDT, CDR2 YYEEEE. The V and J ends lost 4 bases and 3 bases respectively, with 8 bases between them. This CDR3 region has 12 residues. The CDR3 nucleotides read TGTGCCAGCAGCCCGGGGATCTACGAGCAGTACTTC. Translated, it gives CASSPGIYEQYF.

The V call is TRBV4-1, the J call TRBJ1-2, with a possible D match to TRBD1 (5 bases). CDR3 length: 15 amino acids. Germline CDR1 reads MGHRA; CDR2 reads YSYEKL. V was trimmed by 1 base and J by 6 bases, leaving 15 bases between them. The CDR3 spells CASSQARLGADGYTF. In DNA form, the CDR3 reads TGCGCCAGCAGCCAAGCCCGGCTTGGGGCAGATGGCTACACCTTC.

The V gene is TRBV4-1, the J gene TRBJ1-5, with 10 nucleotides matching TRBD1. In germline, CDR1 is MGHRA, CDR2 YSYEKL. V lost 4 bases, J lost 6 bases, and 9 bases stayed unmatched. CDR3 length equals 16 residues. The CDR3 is CASSRVRDRGFQPQHF. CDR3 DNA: TGCGCCAGCAGCCGCGTCCGGGACAGGGGATTTCAGCCCCAGCATTTT.

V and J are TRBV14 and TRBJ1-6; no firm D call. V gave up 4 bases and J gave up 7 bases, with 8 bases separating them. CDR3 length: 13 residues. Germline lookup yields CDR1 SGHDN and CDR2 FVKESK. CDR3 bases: TGTGCCAGCAGCCCCCGGGGAAATTCACCCCTCCACTTT. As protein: CASSPRGNSPLHF.

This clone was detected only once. The CDR3 DNA is TGTGCCAGCAGGCCGGGACTGAACTACGAGCAGTACTTC. Protein: CASRPGLNYEQYF. The chain combines TRBV6-5 with TRBJ2-7; D may be TRBD2 (6 bases). CDR1 MNHEY and CDR2 SVGAGI come from the germline V gene. The CDR3 is 13 amino acids. V lost 6 bases, J lost 3 bases, and 12 bases lay in between.

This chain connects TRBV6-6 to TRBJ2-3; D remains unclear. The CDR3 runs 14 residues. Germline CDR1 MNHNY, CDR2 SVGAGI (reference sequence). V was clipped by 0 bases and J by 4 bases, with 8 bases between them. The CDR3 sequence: CASSYSTVSDTQYF. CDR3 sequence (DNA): TGTGCCAGCAGTTACTCAACAGTTTCAGATACGCAGTATTTT.

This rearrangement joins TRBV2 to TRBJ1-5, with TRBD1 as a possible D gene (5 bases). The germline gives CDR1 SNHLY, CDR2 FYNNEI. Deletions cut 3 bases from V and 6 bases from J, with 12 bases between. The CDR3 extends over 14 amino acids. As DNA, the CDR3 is TGTGCCAGCAGTGATAACCCGGGGGGTCAGCCCCAGCATTTT. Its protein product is CASSDNPGGQPQHF.

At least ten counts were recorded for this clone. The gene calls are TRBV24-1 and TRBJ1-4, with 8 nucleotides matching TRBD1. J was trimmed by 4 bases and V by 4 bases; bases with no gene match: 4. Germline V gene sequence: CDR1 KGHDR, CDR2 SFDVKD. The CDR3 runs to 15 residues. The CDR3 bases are TGTGCCACCAGTGACCGACAGGGGAGTAATGAAAAACTGTTTTTT. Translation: CATSDRQGSNEKLFF.

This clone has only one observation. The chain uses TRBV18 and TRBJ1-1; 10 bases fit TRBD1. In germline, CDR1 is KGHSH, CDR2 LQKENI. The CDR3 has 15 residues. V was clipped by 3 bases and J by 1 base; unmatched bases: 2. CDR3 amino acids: CASSPRTGGNTEAFF. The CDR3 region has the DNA TGTGCCAGCTCACCTAGGACAGGGGGGAACACTGAAGCTTTCTTT.

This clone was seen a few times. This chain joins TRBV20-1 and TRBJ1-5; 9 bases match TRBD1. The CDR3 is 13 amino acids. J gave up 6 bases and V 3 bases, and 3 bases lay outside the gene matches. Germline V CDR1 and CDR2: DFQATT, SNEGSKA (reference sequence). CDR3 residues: CSASRQGVQPQHF. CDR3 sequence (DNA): TGCAGTGCTAGTAGACAGGGGGTTCAGCCCCAGCATTTT.